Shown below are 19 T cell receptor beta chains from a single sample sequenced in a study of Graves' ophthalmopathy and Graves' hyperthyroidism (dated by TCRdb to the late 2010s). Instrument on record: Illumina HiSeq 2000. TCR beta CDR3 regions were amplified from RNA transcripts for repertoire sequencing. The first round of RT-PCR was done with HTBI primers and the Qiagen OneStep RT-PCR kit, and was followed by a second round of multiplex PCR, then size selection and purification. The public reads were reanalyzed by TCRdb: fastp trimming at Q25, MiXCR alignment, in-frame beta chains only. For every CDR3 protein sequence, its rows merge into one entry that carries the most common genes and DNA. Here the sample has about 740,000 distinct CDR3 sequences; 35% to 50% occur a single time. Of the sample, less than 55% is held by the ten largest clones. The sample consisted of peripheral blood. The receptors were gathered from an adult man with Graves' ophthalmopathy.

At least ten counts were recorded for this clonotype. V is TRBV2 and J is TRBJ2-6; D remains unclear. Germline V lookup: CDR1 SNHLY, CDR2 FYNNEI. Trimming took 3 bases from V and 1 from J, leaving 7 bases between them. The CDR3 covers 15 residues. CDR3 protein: CASSDGFSGANVLTF. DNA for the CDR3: TGTGCCAGCAGTGACGGGTTTTCTGGGGCCAACGTCCTGACTTTC.

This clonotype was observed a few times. Written as DNA, the CDR3 is TGTGCCAGCAGCCGAGTAGCGGGGGACACCGGGGAGCTGTTTTTT. It translates to CASSRVAGDTGELFF. The J gene is TRBJ2-2, the V gene TRBV7-8; 9 nucleotides agree with TRBD2. CDR3 length: 15 amino acids. The V segment lost 5 bases and the J segment 3 bases; nucleotides outside the gene matches: 4. CDR1 is SGHVS, CDR2 FQNEAQ, per germline.

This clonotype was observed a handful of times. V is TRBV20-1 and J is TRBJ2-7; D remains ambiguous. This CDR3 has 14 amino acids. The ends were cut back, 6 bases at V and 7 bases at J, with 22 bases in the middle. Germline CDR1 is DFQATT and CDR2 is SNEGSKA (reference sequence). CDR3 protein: CSATTIGQLGEQYF. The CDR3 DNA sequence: TGCAGTGCGACCACTATAGGGCAGTTGGGGGAGCAGTACTTC.

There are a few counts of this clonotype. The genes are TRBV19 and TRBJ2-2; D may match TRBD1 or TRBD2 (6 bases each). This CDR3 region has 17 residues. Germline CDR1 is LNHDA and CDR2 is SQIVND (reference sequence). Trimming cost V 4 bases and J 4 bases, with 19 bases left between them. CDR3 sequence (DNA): TGTGCCAGTAGTACCGCCGTAGGGGGGTCGGCCACCGGGGAGCTGTTTTTT. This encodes CASSTAVGGSATGELFF. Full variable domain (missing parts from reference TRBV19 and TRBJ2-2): DGGITQSPKYLFRKEGQNVTLSCEQNLNHDAMYWYRQDPGQGLRLIYYSQIVNDFQKGDIAEGYSVSREKKESFPLTVTSAQKNPTAFYLCASSTAVGGSATGELFFGEGSRLTVL.

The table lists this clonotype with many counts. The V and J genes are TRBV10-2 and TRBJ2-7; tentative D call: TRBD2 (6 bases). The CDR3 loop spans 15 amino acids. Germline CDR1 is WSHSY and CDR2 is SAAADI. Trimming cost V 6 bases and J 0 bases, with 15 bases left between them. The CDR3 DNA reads TGCGCCAGCAGGGCCGGGACTCAAAGCTCCTACGAGCAGTACTTC. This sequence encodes CASRAGTQSSYEQYF.

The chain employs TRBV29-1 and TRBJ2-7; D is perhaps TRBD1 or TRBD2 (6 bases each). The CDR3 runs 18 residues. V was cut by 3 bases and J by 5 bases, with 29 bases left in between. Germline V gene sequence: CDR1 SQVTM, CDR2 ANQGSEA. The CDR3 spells CSVDSKIRVGGLEHEQYF. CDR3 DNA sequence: TGCAGCGTTGACTCAAAAATCCGGGTGGGGGGCTTGGAGCACGAGCAGTACTTC.

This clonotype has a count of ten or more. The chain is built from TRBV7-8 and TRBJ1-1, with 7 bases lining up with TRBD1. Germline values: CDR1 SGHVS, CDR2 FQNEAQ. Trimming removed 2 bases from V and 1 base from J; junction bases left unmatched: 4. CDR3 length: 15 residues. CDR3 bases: TGTGCCAGCAGCTTACGACAGGGTAGGAACACTGAAGCTTTCTTT. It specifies CASSLRQGRNTEAFF.

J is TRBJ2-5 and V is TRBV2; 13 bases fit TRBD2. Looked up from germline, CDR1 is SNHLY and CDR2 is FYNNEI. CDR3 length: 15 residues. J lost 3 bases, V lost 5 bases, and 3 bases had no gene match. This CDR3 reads CASSQLAGGKETQYF. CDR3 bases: TGTGCCAGCAGTCAACTAGCGGGGGGGAAAGAGACCCAGTACTTC.

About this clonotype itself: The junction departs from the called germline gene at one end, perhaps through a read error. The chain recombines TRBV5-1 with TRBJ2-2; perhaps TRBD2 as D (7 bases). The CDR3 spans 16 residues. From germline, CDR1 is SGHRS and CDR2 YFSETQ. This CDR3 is CASGLGGTSNTGELFF. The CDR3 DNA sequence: TGCGCCAGCGGCTTGGGAGGGACATCGAACACCGGGGAGCTGTTTTTT.

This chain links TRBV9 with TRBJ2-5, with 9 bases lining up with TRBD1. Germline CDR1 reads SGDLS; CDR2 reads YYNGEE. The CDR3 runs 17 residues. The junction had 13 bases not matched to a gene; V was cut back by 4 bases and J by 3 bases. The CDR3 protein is CASSKDPGQGREETQYF. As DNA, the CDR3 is TGTGCCAGCAGCAAAGACCCGGGACAGGGAAGGGAAGAGACCCAGTACTTC.

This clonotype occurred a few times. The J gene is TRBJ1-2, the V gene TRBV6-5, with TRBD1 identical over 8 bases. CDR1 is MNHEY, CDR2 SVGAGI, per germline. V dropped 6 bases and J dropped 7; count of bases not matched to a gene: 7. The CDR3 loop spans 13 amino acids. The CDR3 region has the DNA TGTGCCAGCAGCTTGGGCAGGGGGCTTGGCTACACCTTC. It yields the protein CASSLGRGLGYTF.

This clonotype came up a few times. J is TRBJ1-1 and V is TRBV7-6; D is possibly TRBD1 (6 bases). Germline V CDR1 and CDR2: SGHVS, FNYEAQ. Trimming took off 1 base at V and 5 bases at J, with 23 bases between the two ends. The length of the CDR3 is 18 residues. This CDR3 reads CASSLGNLPTEGETEAFF. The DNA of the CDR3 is TGTGCCAGCAGCTTAGGTAACCTTCCTACGGAGGGGGAGACTGAAGCTTTCTTT.

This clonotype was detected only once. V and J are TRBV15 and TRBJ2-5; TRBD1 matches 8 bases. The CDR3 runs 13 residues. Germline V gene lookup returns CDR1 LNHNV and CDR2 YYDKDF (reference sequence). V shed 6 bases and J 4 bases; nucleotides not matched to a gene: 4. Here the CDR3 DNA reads TGTGCCACCAGGACAGGGGTATCAGAGACCCAGTACTTC. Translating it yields CATRTGVSETQYF.

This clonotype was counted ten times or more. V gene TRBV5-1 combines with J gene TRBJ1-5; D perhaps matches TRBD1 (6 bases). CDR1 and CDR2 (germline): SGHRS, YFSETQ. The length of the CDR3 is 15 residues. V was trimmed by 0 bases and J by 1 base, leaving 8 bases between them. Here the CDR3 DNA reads TGCGCCAGCAGCTTGGGTACAGGGAGCAATCAGCCCCAGCATTTT. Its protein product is CASSLGTGSNQPQHF.

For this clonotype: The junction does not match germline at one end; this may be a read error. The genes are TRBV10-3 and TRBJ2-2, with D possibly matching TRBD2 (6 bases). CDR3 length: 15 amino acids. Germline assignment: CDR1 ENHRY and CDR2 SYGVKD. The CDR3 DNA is TGTGCCAGCAGTGAAGGAGGGGTGGACACCGGGGAGCTGTTTTTT. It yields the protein CASSEGGVDTGELFF.

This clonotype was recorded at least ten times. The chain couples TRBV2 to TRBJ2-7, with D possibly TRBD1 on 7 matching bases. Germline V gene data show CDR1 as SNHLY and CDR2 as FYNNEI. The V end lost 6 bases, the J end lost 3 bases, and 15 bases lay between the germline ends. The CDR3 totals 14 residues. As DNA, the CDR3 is TGTGCCAGCAGCCCGGCGGGACAGAGCTACGAGCAGTACTTC. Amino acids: CASSPAGQSYEQYF.

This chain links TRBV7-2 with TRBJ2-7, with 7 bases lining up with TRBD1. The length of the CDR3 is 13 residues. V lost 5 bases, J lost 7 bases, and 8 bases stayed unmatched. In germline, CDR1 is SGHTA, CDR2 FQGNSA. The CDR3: CASSQGHRGEQYF. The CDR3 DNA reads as TGTGCCAGCAGCCAAGGTCACAGGGGAGAGCAGTACTTC.

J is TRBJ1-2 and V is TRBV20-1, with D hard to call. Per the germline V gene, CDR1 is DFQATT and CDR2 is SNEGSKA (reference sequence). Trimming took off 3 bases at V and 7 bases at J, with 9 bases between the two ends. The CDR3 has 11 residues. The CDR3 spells CSASLGTGYTF. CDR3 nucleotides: TGCAGTGCTAGCCTGGGAACTGGCTACACCTTC.

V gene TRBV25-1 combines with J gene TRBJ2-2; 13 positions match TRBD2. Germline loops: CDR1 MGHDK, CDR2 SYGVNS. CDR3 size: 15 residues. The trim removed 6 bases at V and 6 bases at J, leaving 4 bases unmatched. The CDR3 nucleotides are TGTGCCAGCAGCGTACTAGCGGGGGGGCCCGGGGAGCTGTTTTTT. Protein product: CASSVLAGGPGELFF.